The entry that follows covers one TCR beta chain sequence. This entry is derived from a study of control samples from healthy donors and cancer patients. CDR3 length: 17 amino acids. Between the trimmed V and J ends, which lost 5 bases and 0 bases, there was a span of 14 bases. Germline CDR1 MNHEY, CDR2 SVGEGT. The assay was immunoSEQ multiplex PCR, and TCRdb's table has in-frame clones only and misses some. The profile shows around 76,000 clones, approximately 91% of them singletons. Specimen: PBMCs. The sequence was obtained from a woman aged 50 to 60 with colorectal cancer. The chain recombines TRBV6-2 or TRBV6-3 with TRBJ2-6, with D perhaps matching TRBD2 (5 bases). The CDR3 DNA reads as TGTGCCAGCAGTCACATAGGACGGGACTCTGGGGCCAACGTCCTGACTTTC. Translation gives CASSHIGRDSGANVLTF.